A selection of T cell receptor beta chains follows, all from one sample in a study of control samples from healthy donors and cancer patients. Sequenced by immunoSEQ multiplex PCR; TCRdb stores in-frame clones only, minus some. The table has around 93,000 clones, roughly 92% seen once. The sample comprised blood. These receptors all come from a human donor in good health. The donor label of this sample is uncertain. Both conserved end residues are part of each CDR3. Fields, in order: clone size, V gene, J gene, D gene, CDR3 DNA, CDR3 protein. D genes are given only for firm matches. Some rows have no size entry. The others give once, few or many, or a class for an expanded clone.

>once|TRBV5-1|TRBJ1-1|TRBD1
TGCGCCAGCAGCGGCGACAGGGGAGTCAAGCAAGCTTTCTTT
CASSGDRGVKQAFF
>NA|TRBV7-2|TRBJ2-3|TRBD1
TGTGCCAGCAGCTTTAACAGGGGAAACACAGATACGCAGTATTTT
CASSFNRGNTDTQYF
>NA|TRBV29-1|TRBJ1-6|TRBD1
TGCAGCGTTGAACATCTCCCTCGGGACAGCAATTCACCCCTCCACTTT
CSVEHLPRDSNSPLHF
>NA|TRBV29-1|TRBJ1-3|TRBD1
TGCAGCGCTGGGACAGGGGCTGGAAACACCATATATTTT
CSAGTGAGNTIYF
>NA|TRBV12-3/TRBV12-4|TRBJ1-6|NA
TGTGCCAGCAGTTCGAGGGAATATTCACCCCTCCACTTT
CASSSREYSPLHF
>NA|TRBV11-1|TRBJ1-6|NA
TGTGCCAGCAGCTTAGGCGGGTCAAGAATTTCACCCCTCCACTTT
CASSLGGSRISPLHF
>once|TRBV27|TRBJ1-1|NA
TGTGCCAGCAGTTTAGGCTTCGACAGCCCTGAAGCTTTCTTT
CASSLGFDSPEAFF
>NA|TRBV25-1|TRBJ1-3|NA
TGTGCCAGCAGTGCTCTGAGCTCTGGAAACACCATATATTTT
CASSALSSGNTIYF
>NA|TRBV28|TRBJ2-1|NA
TGTGCCAGCAGCGGGGGCTCCAATGAGCAGTTCTTC
CASSGGSNEQFF
>NA|TRBV6-2/TRBV6-3|TRBJ1-5|TRBD1
TGTGCCAGCAGTTTTGGACAGGTTAGCAATCAGCCCCGGCATTTT
CASSFGQVSNQPRHF
>NA|TRBV2|TRBJ2-1|TRBD2
TGTGCCAGCAGAACGGCCGGGACTAGGGATGAGCAGTTCTTC
CASRTAGTRDEQFF
>NA|TRBV18|TRBJ1-1|NA
TGTGCCAGCTCAGTCGACTTAGCGGTCACTGAAGCTTTCTTT
CASSVDLAVTEAFF
>NA|TRBV5-1|TRBJ1-4|NA
TGCGCCAGCAGCTTGGATGGGACGGGGGAAGAAAAACTGTTTTTT
CASSLDGTGEEKLFF
>NA|TRBV30|TRBJ1-1|NA
TGTGCCTGGAGAAGAACGGGGAACACTGAAGCTTTCTTT
CAWRRTGNTEAFF
>NA|TRBV7-9|TRBJ2-3|NA
TGTGCCAGCAGCTTAGCGCCCGGTGAGGGGTTCGAAACAGATACGCAGTATTTT
CASSLAPGEGFETDTQYF
>NA|TRBV10-3|TRBJ1-1|NA
TGTGCCATCAGTGAGTCGTTATTAGGGACCGTGAACACTGAAGCTTTCTTT
CAISESLLGTVNTEAFF
>NA|TRBV3-1/TRBV3-2|TRBJ1-3|NA
TGTGCCAGCAGCCAAGACGGAGGGGGAAACACCATATATTTT
CASSQDGGGNTIYF
>NA|TRBV4-2|TRBJ2-2|TRBD1
TGTGCCAGCAGCCTCCCCCGGACAGGAAGGACCGGGGAGCTGTTTTTT
CASSLPRTGRTGELFF
>NA|TRBV5-1|TRBJ2-5|TRBD2
TGCGCCAGCAGCCAACCTTCTAGCGGGGGGGCCGGAGAGACCCAGTACTTC
CASSQPSSGGAGETQYF
>once|TRBV6-1|TRBJ1-2|NA
TGTGCCAGCAGTGACGGCTACTATGGCTACACCTTC
CASSDGYYGYTF
>NA|TRBV4-2|TRBJ2-1|NA
TGTGCCAGCAGCCAAGATCGTTCCGGGGCAGACAATGAGCAGTTCTTC
CASSQDRSGADNEQFF
>once|TRBV5-6|TRBJ1-5|NA
TGTGCCAGCAGCTTCAGAGGGTCCCATCAGCCCCAGCATTTT
CASSFRGSHQPQHF
>NA|TRBV27|TRBJ1-4|TRBD1
TGTGCCAGCAGTGTACAGGGGGCCCGCGGGGAAAAACTGTTTTTT
CASSVQGARGEKLFF
>NA|TRBV4-3|TRBJ2-2|NA
TGCGCCAGCAGCCAAGAAAGCCTTTCGGGTGGGCTGTTTTTT
CASSQESLSGGLFF
>NA|TRBV6-1|TRBJ1-1|NA
TGTGCCAGCAGTGACGGTAGAAACACTGAAGCTTTCTTT
CASSDGRNTEAFF
>NA|TRBV11-3|TRBJ1-6|TRBD1
TGTGCCAGCAGCTTGGGACAGGAAAATTCACCCCTCCACTTT
CASSLGQENSPLHF